This TCR beta chain was sequenced during a study of blood T cell repertoires in COVID-19. About the study: PBMCs, B-cell-depleted T cells, or T cells were the source of the cDNA or gDNA that made up the material.

V was clipped by 2 bases and J by 0 bases; unmatched bases: 3. The CDR3 is 16 amino acids. Looked up from germline, CDR1 is MNHNS and CDR2 is SASEGT. Seattle's cohort entered during active infection and was followed longitudinally. Libraries were prepared by immunoSEQ multiplex PCR; TCRdb keeps only in-frame clonotypes and omits some of them. The sample shows about 180,000 clones, approximately 78% of them seen only once. Sequenced sample: peripheral blood. This clonotype originated in a woman of 80 years or more with COVID-19, enrolled during active disease. The J gene is TRBJ2-2, the V gene TRBV6-1; TRBD1 aligns across 7 bases. The CDR3 region is CASSEQGQTNTGELFF. The CDR3 region has the DNA TGTGCCAGCAGTGAACAGGGACAGACGAACACCGGGGAGCTGTTTTTT.